Below, 16 T cell receptor beta chains from the same sample are listed, as sequenced in a study of graft-versus-host responses after intestinal transplantation. Only in-frame clones appear in the TCRdb table, and some are missing; sequencing was by immunoSEQ multiplex PCR. The sample comprises around 90,000 clones, roughly 90% of which are singletons, and about 0.3% rests with the top ten. These TCRs are of unknown antigen specificity. The sequencing here drew on unstimulated CD4+ T cells sorted from spleen or lymph node cells, taken before intestinal transplant. These TCRs come from a human donor who received an intestinal transplant.

The J gene is TRBJ1-5, the V gene TRBV10-2; tentative D call: TRBD1 (6 bases). V was trimmed by 5 bases and J by 3 bases, leaving 14 bases between them. This CDR3 is built from 15 residues. From germline, CDR1 is WSHSY and CDR2 SAAADI. In DNA form, the CDR3 reads TGCGCCAGCAGTCAGGGTACAGGGTTCAATCAGCCCCAGCATTTT. Its translation: CASSQGTGFNQPQHF.

This chain connects TRBV7-3 to TRBJ2-3; 8 bases agree with TRBD2. Germline V gene lookup returns CDR1 SGHTA and CDR2 FQGTGA. The CDR3 extends over 16 amino acids. The V gene end was trimmed by 1 base and the J gene end by 1 base; junction bases not matched to a gene: 4. The CDR3 protein is CASSLNPGLGTDTQYF. The CDR3 nucleotides read TGTGCCAGCAGCTTAAACCCGGGACTAGGCACAGATACGCAGTATTTT.

The chain links TRBV19 to TRBJ2-5, with a weak D call TRBD2 (5 bases). The germline CDR1 and CDR2 sequences are LNHDA and SQIVND (reference sequence). Between the trimmed V and J ends, which lost 3 bases and 5 bases, there was a span of 10 bases. The CDR3 spans 13 residues. The CDR3 protein is CASSISGWETQYF. The CDR3 nucleotides are TGTGCCAGTAGTATCAGCGGTTGGGAGACCCAGTACTTC.

The chain couples TRBV19 to TRBJ1-5; D gene uncertain. From germline, CDR1 is LNHDA and CDR2 SQIVND (reference sequence). The CDR3 runs to 14 residues. The germline V and J ends were trimmed by 6 bases and 0 bases, with 9 bases remaining between them. The CDR3 region has the DNA TGTGCCAGTAGCCCCCGGTCTAGCAATCAGCCCCAGCATTTT. This gives the protein CASSPRSSNQPQHF.

The rearrangement links TRBV27 to TRBJ2-2; unclear D gene. In germline, CDR1 is MNHEY, CDR2 SMNVEV (reference sequence). Trimming stripped 3 bases from V and 3 bases from J, with 8 bases between. The CDR3 extends over 14 amino acids. The CDR3 bases are TGTGCCAGCAGTTTGCGTTCGGACACCGGGGAGCTGTTTTTT. Translated, it gives CASSLRSDTGELFF.

V gene TRBV9 combines with J gene TRBJ2-7, with 11 bases aligning to TRBD2. Germline CDR1 is SGDLS and CDR2 is YYNGEE. J lost 3 bases, V lost 4 bases, and 6 bases had no gene match. This CDR3 contains 15 residues. As DNA, the CDR3 is TGTGCCAGCAGCCCCCGACTAGCGGGACTCTACGAGCAGTACTTC. This sequence encodes CASSPRLAGLYEQYF.

The J gene is TRBJ1-2, the V gene TRBV30, with D possibly TRBD1 on 5 matching bases. CDR1 and CDR2 (germline): GTSNPN, SVGIG (reference sequence). V was shortened by 0 bases and J by 4 bases, with 15 bases between the two germline ends. The CDR3 loop spans 15 amino acids. The CDR3 coding sequence is TGTGCCTGGAGTGTAGTCGGGGTGGGGACCTATGGCTACACCTTC. Amino acid sequence: CAWSVVGVGTYGYTF.

The chain combines TRBV11-3 with TRBJ2-1; no clear D. The CDR3 has 14 residues. CDR1 SGHNT and CDR2 YENEEA come from the germline V gene. Trimming cost V 6 bases and J 2 bases, with 11 bases left between them. This chain's CDR3 is CASSSNFPYNEQFF. As DNA, the CDR3 is TGTGCCAGCAGTTCAAATTTTCCCTACAATGAGCAGTTCTTC.

The CDR3 region is CASSIRLQGPRSYGYTF. The CDR3 bases are TGTGCCAGTAGTATCAGGTTACAGGGGCCCAGGTCCTATGGCTACACCTTC. The chain links TRBV19 to TRBJ1-2; TRBD1 agrees at 7 bases. CDR3 length equals 17 residues. Germline V CDR1 and CDR2: LNHDA, SQIVND (reference sequence). With 3 bases clipped from V and 4 bases from J, the junction kept 14 bases outside the gene matches.

The rearrangement joins TRBV5-1 to TRBJ2-7, with D maybe TRBD1 (7 bases). Trimming removed 5 bases from V and 4 bases from J, with 13 bases in between. The V gene's germline CDR1 is SGHRS and CDR2 YFSETQ. CDR3 length equals 13 residues. CDR3 region: CASRRAGGYEQYF. CDR3 sequence (DNA): TGCGCCAGCAGGAGGGCAGGGGGGTACGAGCAGTACTTC. The variable domain in full, with the rest retrieved from reference TRBV5-1 and TRBJ2-7, is KAGVTQTPRYLIKTRGQQVTLSCSPISGHRSVSWYQQTPGQGLQFLFEYFSETQRNKGNFPGRFSGRQFSNSRSEMNVSTLELGDSALYLCASRRAGGYEQYFGPGTRLTVT.

The chain is built from TRBV27 and TRBJ2-1; 7 bases are a match to TRBD2. Trimming removed 3 bases from V and 8 bases from J; junction bases left unmatched: 10. The CDR3 spans 15 residues. Germline V gene lookup returns CDR1 MNHEY and CDR2 SMNVEV (reference sequence). The CDR3 nucleotides are TGTGCCAGCAGTTTCCCCTCTAGCGGTCGGGATGAGCAGTTCTTC. Its protein product is CASSFPSSGRDEQFF.

This clone was counted once. The chain couples TRBV29-1 to TRBJ1-1, with 8 bases lining up with TRBD1. J lost 1 base, V lost 6 bases, and 10 bases had no gene match. This CDR3 is built from 15 residues. Germline assignment: CDR1 SQVTM and CDR2 ANQGSEA. The CDR3 sequence: CSVVTGGSANTEAFF. In DNA form, the CDR3 reads TGCAGCGTGGTAACAGGGGGGAGCGCGAACACTGAAGCTTTCTTT.

The genes are TRBV12-5 and TRBJ2-7, with TRBD1 as a possible D gene (6 bases). Germline CDR1 reads LGHNT; CDR2 reads FRNRAP. V was clipped by 5 bases and J by 7 bases, with 18 bases between them. The CDR3 spans 14 residues. CDR3 sequence reads: CASGGVQGMGEQYF. Written as DNA, the CDR3 is TGTGCTAGTGGTGGGGTGCAGGGGATGGGAGAGCAGTACTTC.

V usage is TRBV18 and J usage is TRBJ2-3; 8 positions match TRBD2. Germline-derived CDR1 and CDR2 are KGHSH and LQKENI. V dropped 4 bases and J dropped 0; count of bases not matched to a gene: 0. CDR3 length: 14 residues. The CDR3 protein is CASSRTSSTDTQYF. In nucleotides, the CDR3 is TGTGCCAGCTCACGGACTAGCAGCACAGATACGCAGTATTTT. Based on the CDR3 plus reference TRBV18 and TRBJ2-3, the full variable domain is NAGVMQNPRHLVRRRGQEARLRCSPMKGHSHVYWYRQLPEEGLKFMVYLQKENIIDESGMPKERFSAEFPKEGPSILRIQQVVRGDSAAYFCASSRTSSTDTQYFGPGTRLTVL.

The chain joins TRBV5-1 to TRBJ1-2, with 7 bases aligning to TRBD1. V gave up 4 bases and J gave up 1 base; unmatched junction bases: 7. Germline V gene sequence: CDR1 SGHRS, CDR2 YFSETQ. There are 15 residues in the CDR3. Here the CDR3 DNA reads TGCGCCAGCAGCAGATGGACAGGAATTAACTATGGCTACACCTTC. Translating it yields CASSRWTGINYGYTF.

This clone was counted once. The chain carries TRBV7-8 and TRBJ2-1, with D tentatively TRBD2 (5 bases). CDR3 length: 12 amino acids. Germline V gene data show CDR1 as SGHVS and CDR2 as FQNEAQ. The V gene lost 7 bases and the J gene lost 9 bases, with 13 bases spanning the gap. The CDR3 nucleotides read TGTGCCAGCATCAGCGGCGCGGGTGAGCAGTTCTTC. Translated, it gives CASISGAGEQFF.